A selection of T cell receptor beta chains follows, all from one sample in a study of T cells after yellow fever vaccination. From the 5' RACE reads, TCRdb called clonotypes with MiXCR, one entry per CDR3 protein. Of tens of thousands of distinct CDR3 sequences in the sample, approximately 6.5% were seen once. The sequencing here drew on CD8+ T cells sorted from PBMCs, taken on the day of the first yellow fever vaccination. These receptors originate from a man younger than 35 who received the YFV17D yellow fever vaccine. Each CDR3 is given with its conserved first and last residue. The D gene is left open where the match is weak. Clone sizes are given selectively: once, few, many, or a class where the clone is expanded.

CDR3 length,clone size,J gene,V gene,D gene,CDR3 DNA,CDR3 protein
15,many,TRBJ2-7,TRBV5-6,TRBD2,TGTGCCAGCAGCCCAACTAGCGTTCCCTCCCACGAGCAGTACTTC,CASSPTSVPSHEQYF
16,many,TRBJ2-5,TRBV4-1,TRBD2,TGCGCCAGCAGCCAAGAGGAGCGGGGGCTCCAAGAGACCCAGTACTTC,CASSQEERGLQETQYF
16,few,TRBJ2-1,TRBV18,TRBD2,TGTGCCAGCTCACCGCTCGGGGGGGGCTACGACAATGAGCAGTTCTTC,CASSPLGGGYDNEQFF
15,.,TRBJ2-2,TRBV6-2/TRBV6-3,.,TGTGCCAGCAGTCGCCGACCAGGGGTTACCGGGGAGCTGTTTTTT,CASSRRPGVTGELFF
14,many,TRBJ2-1,TRBV7-8,.,TGTGCCAGCAGCCCCCGGGACGGGTACAATGAGCAGTTCTTC,CASSPRDGYNEQFF
15,.,TRBJ2-1,TRBV7-9,TRBD1,TGTGCCAGCAGCCGCCGGGACAGGGGGCTAAATGAGCAGTTCTTC,CASSRRDRGLNEQFF
15,many,TRBJ2-1,TRBV27,TRBD2,TGTGCCAGCAGCTTAACCGGGGGGGCGCTTTACGAGCAGTTCTTC,CASSLTGGALYEQFF
15,few,TRBJ2-7,TRBV7-6,.,TGTGCCAGCAGCTTTGTTGGTGGCGAACCCTACGAGCAGTACTTC,CASSFVGGEPYEQYF
14,.,TRBJ2-1,TRBV9,TRBD2,TGTGCCAGTGGGGGGGGTGGGTCCTACAATGAGCAGTTCTTC,CASGGGGSYNEQFF
15,few,TRBJ1-5,TRBV5-6,.,TGTGCCAGCAGCTTCGGGACCTCTAGCAATCAGCCCCAGCATTTT,CASSFGTSSNQPQHF
15,many,TRBJ2-2,TRBV5-5,TRBD1,TGTGCCAGCAGCATGACAGGGGGAGACACCGGGGAGCTGTTTTTT,CASSMTGGDTGELFF
14,many,TRBJ2-1,TRBV7-8,.,TGTGCCAGCAGCTTAGTCGCCCAACGGAATGAGCAGTTCTTC,CASSLVAQRNEQFF
15,.,TRBJ2-1,TRBV11-2,TRBD2,TGTGCCAGCAGCCCCGATGGAGCGGGGGGCAATGAGCAGTTCTTC,CASSPDGAGGNEQFF
13,many,TRBJ2-7,TRBV6-6,.,TGTGCCAGCAGTTTCGCCCGTTCACACGAGCAGTACTTC,CASSFARSHEQYF
15,.,TRBJ2-1,TRBV3-1,TRBD2,TGTGCCACCAGCGGGACCGTTAGCTCCTACAATGAGCAGTTCTTC,CATSGTVSSYNEQFF
15,few,TRBJ2-7,TRBV4-3,TRBD1,TGCGCCAGCAGCCCAGAAGCCGGGACAGGCTACGAGCAGTACTTC,CASSPEAGTGYEQYF
17,.,TRBJ1-1,TRBV12-3/TRBV12-4,TRBD1,TGTGCCAGCAGTTTAGTATGGGACAGGGGGCTTGGGACTGAAGCTTTCTTT,CASSLVWDRGLGTEAFF
14,many,TRBJ2-1,TRBV27,.,TGTGCCAGCAGTTTGCACAGTTCCTACAATGAGCAGTTCTTC,CASSLHSSYNEQFF
15,many,TRBJ2-1,TRBV9,TRBD1,TGTGCCAGCAGCGTAGTTGGGACAGGGATCAATGAGCAGTTCTTC,CASSVVGTGINEQFF
14,many,TRBJ1-1,TRBV6-2/TRBV6-3,.,TGTGCCAGCAGTTACTCGAGAAGGAACACTGAAGCTTTCTTT,CASSYSRRNTEAFF
15,.,TRBJ1-6,TRBV5-5,.,TGTGCCAGCAGCTTGTGGGGTAGGGGGGATTCACCCCTCCACTTT,CASSLWGRGDSPLHF
15,.,TRBJ1-1,TRBV19,.,TGTGCCAGTAGTCATCGTGAGTTGAGGAACACTGAAGCTTTCTTT,CASSHRELRNTEAFF
15,.,TRBJ2-3,TRBV29-1,.,TGCAGCGTTGTTCCGGGGGACCACTACACAGATACGCAGTATTTT,CSVVPGDHYTDTQYF
14,many,TRBJ1-1,TRBV29-1,.,TGCAGCGTGGGGGGGGCTAGGGGGAACACTGAAGCTTTCTTT,CSVGGARGNTEAFF
16,many,TRBJ2-5,TRBV3-1,TRBD2,TGTGCCAGCAGCCAAGATGGCATGGGGGGGGGAGAGACCCAGTACTTC,CASSQDGMGGGETQYF
17,many,TRBJ2-3,TRBV7-6,TRBD2,TGTGCCAGCAGCTTTTATCCCCCCCAGCGGGGGGGGAATACGCAGTATTTT,CASSFYPPQRGGNTQYF
13,few,TRBJ2-3,TRBV6-6,.,TGTGCCAGCACCTACGCGCTATCTGCCACGCAGTATTTT,CASTYALSATQYF
15,many,TRBJ2-5,TRBV7-9,TRBD2,TGTGCCAGCAGCCCCGGCGCGGGGGAGGTTAAGACCCAGTACTTC,CASSPGAGEVKTQYF
13,few,TRBJ2-5,TRBV12-3/TRBV12-4,.,TGTGCCAGCCGGGTTGGGGTGCGGGAGACCCAGTACTTC,CASRVGVRETQYF
19,.,TRBJ2-1,TRBV29-1,TRBD2,TGCAGCGTTGAAGGTCGTAAAGCGGGGGGTCCCTACTCCTACAATGAGCAGTTCTTC,CSVEGRKAGGPYSYNEQFF
15,.,TRBJ2-1,TRBV7-3,TRBD2,TGTGCCAGCAGCTTATTGCGGGGGGGCAGGGATGAGCAGTTCTTC,CASSLLRGGRDEQFF
14,hyperexpanded,TRBJ2-1,TRBV5-6,TRBD1,TGTGCCAGCAGCCCGCCGGGACAGCACAATGAGCAGTTCTTC,CASSPPGQHNEQFF
14,few,TRBJ2-5,TRBV7-2,TRBD2,TGTGCCAGCAAGAGACTAGCGGTCCAAGAGACCCAGTACTTC,CASKRLAVQETQYF
17,few,TRBJ1-4,TRBV12-3/TRBV12-4,TRBD1,TGTGCCAGCAGTTTAGGTGGGACAGCACCACGGGGGGAAAAACTGTTTTTT,CASSLGGTAPRGEKLFF
14,many,TRBJ2-3,TRBV6-2/TRBV6-3,.,TGTGCCAGCAGTTACTCCGGGGAAACAGATACGCAGTATTTT,CASSYSGETDTQYF
17,.,TRBJ2-1,TRBV5-1,TRBD1,TGCGCCAGTTGGGACAGGGGGACTACGAAAACCTACAATGAGCAGTTCTTC,CASWDRGTTKTYNEQFF
15,.,TRBJ2-5,TRBV5-1,.,TGCGCCAGCAGCTTCGCAGGTGCTTTACAAGAGACCCAGTACTTC,CASSFAGALQETQYF
15,.,TRBJ2-5,TRBV7-7,.,TGTGCCAGCAGCCCGCGCGGAGCCGCCAAAGAGACCCAGTACTTC,CASSPRGAAKETQYF
16,.,TRBJ2-2,TRBV5-1,TRBD2,TGCGCCAGCTGGGTCGGACTAGCGGCGAACACCGGGGAGCTGTTTTTT,CASWVGLAANTGELFF
15,few,TRBJ1-6,TRBV6-2/TRBV6-3,.,TGTGCCAGCAGTTACACTCAAAACTCGGGATCACCCCTCCACTTT,CASSYTQNSGSPLHF
16,many,TRBJ2-3,TRBV6-4,TRBD1,TGTGCCAGCGCTATTCAACAGGGGTCCAGCACAGATACGCAGTATTTT,CASAIQQGSSTDTQYF
15,.,TRBJ2-3,TRBV5-4,.,TGTGCCAGCAGCCGCGAGGACATCGGGGAAGATACGCAGTATTTT,CASSREDIGEDTQYF
13,few,TRBJ2-3,TRBV27,.,TGTGCCAGCAGTTTATCGCGGACAGATACGCAGTATTTT,CASSLSRTDTQYF
12,.,TRBJ2-3,TRBV12-3/TRBV12-4,.,TGTGCCAGCAGTGACCCAGGAGATACGCAGTATTTT,CASSDPGDTQYF
16,few,TRBJ2-6,TRBV20-1,TRBD1,TGCAGTGCTAGACCCCAGACAGGGGCCGGGGCCAACGTCCTGACTTTC,CSARPQTGAGANVLTF
16,many,TRBJ2-5,TRBV4-1,TRBD1,TGCGCCAGCAGCCAAGGAGGCAGGGGGATGTTGGAGACCCAGTACTTC,CASSQGGRGMLETQYF
14,many,TRBJ2-1,TRBV28,.,TGTGCCAGCACCCCTACGGCACTAGCCCACGAGCAGTTCTTC,CASTPTALAHEQFF
15,many,TRBJ1-2,TRBV4-1,.,TGCGCCAGCAGCCAAGTCATTCCGGGGGACGGTGGCTACACCTTC,CASSQVIPGDGGYTF
14,many,TRBJ2-1,TRBV5-1,.,TGCGCCAGCAGCTTGGTTCGGTTGGGGAATGAGCAGTTCTTC,CASSLVRLGNEQFF
14,many,TRBJ1-2,TRBV6-1,TRBD1,TGTGCCAGCAGTGAAAGGGACAGGGTAGGAGGCTACACCTTC,CASSERDRVGGYTF
15,.,TRBJ1-5,TRBV14,TRBD1,TGTGCCAGCAGCCAAGATGGGACAGTGCATCAGCCCCAGCATTTT,CASSQDGTVHQPQHF
13,.,TRBJ1-5,TRBV14,TRBD1,TGTGCCAGCGGCCCTCCAGGGGGTCAGCCCCAGCATTTT,CASGPPGGQPQHF